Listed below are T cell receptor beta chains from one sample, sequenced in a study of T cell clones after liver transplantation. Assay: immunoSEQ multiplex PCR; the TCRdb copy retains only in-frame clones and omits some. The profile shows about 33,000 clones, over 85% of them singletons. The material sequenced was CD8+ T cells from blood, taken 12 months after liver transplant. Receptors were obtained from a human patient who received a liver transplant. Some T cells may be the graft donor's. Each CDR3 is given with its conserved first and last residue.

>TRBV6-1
CASSVYSAYEQYF
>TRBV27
CATSPARSYEQYF
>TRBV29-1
CSVVGSGTASSYNEQFF
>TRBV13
CASSLEGPGNEQFF
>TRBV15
CATSRETPGVGYNEQFF
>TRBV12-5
CASGFGVRDTQYF
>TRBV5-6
CASSLWPGGAHTGELFF
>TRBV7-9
CASSTRPGQGSTDTQYF
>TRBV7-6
CASSRLAGGQNIQYF
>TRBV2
CASSDLSTEAFF
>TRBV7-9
CASSPPGPNLYEQYF
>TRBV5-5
CASGSDLGYYEQYF
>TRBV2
CASSERKPGQGYSYEQYF
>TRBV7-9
CASSSTEEAYGYTF
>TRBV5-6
CASSLQGWGYTF
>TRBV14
CASSQVGGPETQYF
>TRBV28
CASSLWGQSTDTQYF
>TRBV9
CASSVEGLGTYEQYF
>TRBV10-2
CASSEAAGEQYF
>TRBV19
CASSIFNSRDEQFF
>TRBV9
CASSVGTGATYEQYF
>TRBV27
CASSFSQGGRGNTGELFF
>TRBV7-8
CASSPLGLVSSTDTQYF
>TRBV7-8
CASSLEGLAGVDTQYF
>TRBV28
CASATAGNYEQYF
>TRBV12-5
CASASITGGYGSYEQYF
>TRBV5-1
CASSLRAPSTEAFF
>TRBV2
CASSEGGPRSYEQYF
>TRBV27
CASSLSTDTGELFF
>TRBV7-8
CASSLFGSSNQPQHF
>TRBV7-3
CASSLAGGPGDTQYF
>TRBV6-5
CASSPTVSNQPQHF
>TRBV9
CASSVEGVAYNEQFF
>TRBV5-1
CASSQGTSGSEEQFF
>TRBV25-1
CASSEWGEKLFF
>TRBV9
CASSVGLAGYEQYF
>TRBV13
CASSLEQQGPLGYEQYF
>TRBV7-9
CASSLVGQGNNEQFF
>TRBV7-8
CASSPTPGNYNEKLFF
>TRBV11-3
CASSFPGTSGSRADTQYF
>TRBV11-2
CASSSIAGGRDTQYF
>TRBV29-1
CSVEGGLGVTDTQYF
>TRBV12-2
CASRGQGRESYNEQFF
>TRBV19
CASSTLNTEAFF
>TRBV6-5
CASSYREQETQYF
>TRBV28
CASRSSRTYEQYF
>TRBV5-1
CASSTPLAGGPTGEYF
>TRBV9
CASSVDPGQGITGELFF
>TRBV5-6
CASRRGYSGANVLTF
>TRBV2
CASSEAPAGGPTHEQFF